The entry that follows covers one T cell receptor (beta chain) sequence. Its antigen is not identified. The entry originates in a study of OX40 agonist ivuxolimab in advanced cancers. Study outcomes and limitations: Researchers report that CD8+ T cells had, on average, more expanded clones than CD4+. Normalized T-cell clonal expansion was also low in some nonresponders.

Individuals having autoimmune disease history or systemic immunosuppression were not enrolled. Some clones are missing from TCRdb's copy, which holds only in-frame ones; the method was immunoSEQ multiplex PCR. Seen here are tens of thousands of clones, 89% observed once, and the top ten hold more than 9%. The V and J ends lost 0 bases and 8 bases respectively, with 16 bases between them. CDR3 size: 15 residues. Germline V CDR1 and CDR2: SEHNR, FQNEAQ (reference sequence). The sequence was obtained from an adult with an advanced solid tumor such as melanoma, head and neck, liver or kidney cancer. Sequences were derived from CD4+ or CD8+ T cells sorted from blood, sampled in a trial of the OX40 agonist ivuxolimab. The chain has TRBV7-9 and TRBJ1-2; D is ambiguous. The CDR3 spells CASSLAPSKMGGYTF. The CDR3, as DNA: TGTGCCAGCAGCTTAGCCCCGTCGAAAATGGGAGGCTACACCTTC.